The source of this TCR beta chain is a study of T-cell memory formation after mild COVID-19. Study findings and constraints: Mostly located in CM and EM were contracting CD4+ clones, with contracting CD8+ clones located in EMRA. Certain responding clones were present in pre-infection memory, suggesting participation of cross-reactive memory. Unconfirmed was the SARS-CoV-2 specificity of second-wave clones that peaked on day 37.

This clonotype has only a few counts. The antigen is undetermined. This CDR3 has 20 residues. TCRdb used MiXCR to reprocess the 5' RACE reads, holding one entry per CDR3 protein. The sample records fewer than 250,000 distinct CDR3 sequences, 15% being singletons. This chain connects TRBV3-2 to TRBJ2-1; TRBD2 was called by the table and not checked on the DNA. TRBV3-2 is labeled a pseudogene. Sequencing input: PBMCs or a T cell subset sorted from them (not recorded which). This receptor was taken from an adult woman who had mild COVID-19 (a few samples of this study predate the infection). Cell type and time point are not known. The DNA of the CDR3 is TGTGCCAGCAGCCAAGATCAGGGGACTGGTGGGGCGAATGGGGACAATGAGCAGTTCTTC. Protein product: CASSQDQGTGGANGDNEQFF.